One sample yielded the 32 T cell receptor beta chains listed below, sequenced in a study of shared clonotypes between healthy human individuals (TCRdb year 2020). Receptors were amplified or captured by the immunoSEQ multiplex PCR assay. The table was pulled from immuneACCESS by TCRdb, which kept in-frame rearrangements only. Such tables lose some clones; where checked, under half of the loss comes from unresolved V genes, and the rest has no known cause. Counted in this sample were more than 2 million clones; approximately 96% of them appeared once. Of the sample, 0.1% to 0.15% falls within the top ten clones. The source material was naive CD4+ T cells sorted from blood. Taken with the paper, the label for cell subset or site translates to: CD45RA+ positively selected. These receptors were collected from a man younger than 35 in good health.

Concerning this clone itself: The sample contains more than one DNA sequence encoding this CDR3. V is TRBV6-5 and J is TRBJ1-2, with D possibly being TRBD1 (6 bases). The V and J ends lost 3 bases and 2 bases respectively, with 13 bases between them. CDR3 length: 15 amino acids. Germline V CDR1 and CDR2: MNHEY, SVGAGI. CDR3 amino acids: CASSYSGGSNYGYTF. The CDR3 DNA sequence: TGTGCCAGCAGTTATTCCGGGGGCTCCAACTATGGCTACACCTTC.

The V and J genes are TRBV5-1 and TRBJ2-3, with 11 bases identical to TRBD2. V lost 0 bases and J lost 0; bases outside the gene matches: 9. Germline CDR1 and CDR2: SGHRS and YFSETQ. The CDR3 sequence is 19 residues long. The CDR3 nucleotides read TGCGCCAGCAGCTTGGGACTAGCGGGAACACGCTCTAGCACAGATACGCAGTATTTT. Its protein product is CASSLGLAGTRSSTDTQYF. The full variable domain, in which reference TRBV5-1 and TRBJ2-3 provide the parts outside the CDR3, is KAGVTQTPRYLIKTRGQQVTLSCSPISGHRSVSWYQQTPGQGLQFLFEYFSETQRNKGNFPGRFSGRQFSNSRSEMNVSTLELGDSALYLCASSLGLAGTRSSTDTQYFGPGTRLTVL.

The chain joins TRBV7-2 to TRBJ2-3; the D gene is possibly TRBD2 (5 bases). V shed 1 base and J shed 4 bases, with 15 bases lying between them. The CDR3 covers 16 residues. CDR1 SGHTA and CDR2 FQGNSA come from the germline V gene. DNA for the CDR3: TGTGCCAGCAGCTTAGTGGGCCTCGAGAGGGCAGATACGCAGTATTTT. Its protein is CASSLVGLERADTQYF.

The chain carries TRBV18 and TRBJ2-5; 7 nucleotides align to TRBD1. V shed 4 bases, J shed 2 bases, and the junction held 7 bases outside the gene matches. There are 15 residues in the CDR3. The V gene's germline CDR1 is KGHSH and CDR2 LQKENI. The CDR3 loop is CASSQQRQGQETQYF. Here the CDR3 DNA reads TGTGCCAGCTCACAGCAGAGACAGGGACAAGAGACCCAGTACTTC.

V and J are TRBV5-6 and TRBJ1-3; no firm D call. CDR1 and CDR2 (germline): SGHDT, YYEEEE. Trimming took 3 bases from V and 0 from J, leaving 10 bases between them. CDR3 length equals 15 residues. The CDR3 coding sequence is TGTGCCAGCAGCTCCCGCGGTAGCTCTGGAAACACCATATATTTT. Translation gives CASSSRGSSGNTIYF.

The gene calls are TRBV29-1 and TRBJ1-1, with unresolved D. This CDR3 has 13 amino acids. Trimming stripped 6 bases from V and 0 bases from J, with 11 bases between. Germline V gene lookup returns CDR1 SQVTM and CDR2 ANQGSEA. The CDR3 is CSVSPVLNTEAFF. CDR3 DNA: TGCAGCGTAAGCCCCGTTTTGAACACTGAAGCTTTCTTT.

The J gene is TRBJ1-1, the V gene TRBV5-6; 7 positions match TRBD1. With 1 base clipped from V and 3 bases from J, the junction kept 6 bases outside the gene matches. There are 15 residues in the CDR3. Per germline, CDR1 SGHDT and CDR2 YYEEEE. CDR3 in amino acids: CASSLPPGGDTEAFF. The CDR3 region has the DNA TGTGCCAGCAGCTTGCCCCCAGGGGGTGACACTGAAGCTTTCTTT.

Concerning this clone: Distinct nucleotide sequences in the sample also encode this CDR3. The chain is built from TRBV9 and TRBJ2-1; possible D gene TRBD2, 6 bases. CDR1 SGDLS and CDR2 YYNGEE come from the germline V gene. The V and J ends lost 5 bases and 0 bases respectively, with 12 bases between them. The CDR3 loop spans 15 amino acids. CDR3 in DNA: TGTGCCAGCAGTCTTAGCGGTAGCTCCTACAATGAGCAGTTCTTC. This gives the protein CASSLSGSSYNEQFF.

The J gene is TRBJ1-1, the V gene TRBV6-4; TRBD1 might be the D (6 bases). Germline loops: CDR1 MRHNA, CDR2 SNTAGT. V gave up 2 bases and J gave up 6 bases, with 16 bases separating them. This CDR3 has 15 amino acids. CDR3 in DNA: TGTGCCAGCAGTGACCCGCGCAGGGGTGTATCTGAAGCTTTCTTT. Its translation is CASSDPRRGVSEAFF.

The chain employs TRBV5-1 and TRBJ2-7, with D perhaps given as TRBD1 or TRBD2 (6 bases each). There are 13 residues in the CDR3. Germline V gene lookup returns CDR1 SGHRS and CDR2 YFSETQ. Trimming cost V 6 bases and J 4 bases, with 14 bases left between them. The CDR3 spells CASKSQGGYEQYF. Here the CDR3 DNA reads TGCGCCAGCAAGTCACAGGGAGGATACGAGCAGTACTTC.

The J gene is TRBJ2-5, the V gene TRBV28, with D perhaps matching TRBD1 (6 bases). This CDR3 is 15 amino acids long. The V gene's germline CDR1 is MDHEN and CDR2 SYDVKM. Trimming stripped 5 bases from V and 0 bases from J, with 13 bases between. CDR3 sequence reads: CASSLVGAYQETQYF. In DNA, the CDR3 is TGTGCCAGCAGTCTTGTGGGGGCTTACCAAGAGACCCAGTACTTC.

This chain connects TRBV29-1 to TRBJ2-7; D ambiguous. CDR1 and CDR2 (germline): SQVTM, ANQGSEA. This CDR3 is built from 10 residues. Between the trimmed V and J ends, which lost 4 bases and 5 bases, there was a span of 6 bases. DNA of the CDR3: TGCAGCGTTGGAAATGACGAGCAGTACTTC. This encodes CSVGNDEQYF.

V gene TRBV15 combines with J gene TRBJ2-4; the D gene is possibly TRBD2 (7 bases). There are 15 residues in the CDR3. V lost 5 bases to trimming and J lost 3 bases, with 14 bases between them. Germline V gives CDR1 LNHNV, CDR2 YYDKDF (reference sequence). The CDR3 DNA is TGTGCCACCAGCCTGGGAGGGGGGAGCAAAAACATTCAGTACTTC. Amino acids: CATSLGGGSKNIQYF.

The chain employs TRBV30 and TRBJ1-1; tentative D call: TRBD1 (6 bases). V lost 5 bases and J lost 2, with 12 bases in between. Germline lookup yields CDR1 GTSNPN and CDR2 SVGIG (reference sequence). The CDR3 is 13 residues long. Written as DNA, the CDR3 is TGTGCCTGGTCGGGACAATACAACACTGAAGCTTTCTTT. It encodes CAWSGQYNTEAFF.

This chain uses TRBV11-2 with TRBJ2-1, with D possibly TRBD2 on 5 matching bases. The germline V gene has CDR1 SGHAT and CDR2 FQNNGV. The length of the CDR3 is 14 residues. Between the trimmed V and J ends, which lost 1 base and 6 bases, there was a span of 10 bases. The CDR3 sequence is CASSLGGVGNEQFF. The CDR3 nucleotides are TGTGCCAGCAGCTTAGGGGGAGTAGGCAATGAGCAGTTCTTC.

This chain uses TRBV11-2 with TRBJ1-6; no clear D gene. In germline, CDR1 is SGHAT, CDR2 FQNNGV. This CDR3 has 16 amino acids. V gave up 4 bases and J gave up 2 bases, with 12 bases separating them. CDR3 sequence reads: CASSSSGVPYNSPLHF. The CDR3 region has the DNA TGTGCCAGCAGCTCCAGCGGGGTCCCCTATAATTCACCCCTCCACTTT.

The rearrangement uses TRBV11-2 and TRBJ2-1; 8 nucleotides line up with TRBD2. Germline V gene lookup returns CDR1 SGHAT and CDR2 FQNNGV. CDR3 length equals 17 residues. Trimming cost V 1 base and J 1 base; bases outside gene matches: 6. In DNA, the CDR3 is TGTGCCAGCAGCTTAGTGGTTATAGCGGGATCCTACAATGAGCAGTTCTTC. Its protein product is CASSLVVIAGSYNEQFF.

The rearrangement joins TRBV29-1 to TRBJ2-1, with D possibly TRBD2 on 5 matching bases. CDR3 length: 12 amino acids. Germline lookup yields CDR1 SQVTM and CDR2 ANQGSEA. The germline V and J ends were trimmed by 5 bases and 9 bases, with 14 bases remaining between them. CDR3 residues: CSVPATRAEQFF. CDR3 in DNA: TGCAGCGTTCCGGCCACGAGGGCTGAGCAGTTCTTC.

The chain has TRBV2 and TRBJ2-3; 7 bases are a match to TRBD2. Germline CDR1 and CDR2: SNHLY and FYNNEI. The CDR3 spans 13 residues. Trimming at V came to 11 bases and at J to 6 bases, leaving 11 bases not matched to a gene. CDR3 sequence reads: CAQSGGGADTQYF. The DNA of the CDR3 is TGTGCCCAAAGTGGGGGAGGGGCGGATACGCAGTATTTT.

The chain links TRBV4-3 to TRBJ2-2, with D possibly called TRBD1 or TRBD2 (5 bases each). Germline V gene lookup returns CDR1 LGHNA and CDR2 YSLEER. V was clipped by 4 bases and J by 2 bases, with 17 bases between them. The CDR3 totals 17 residues. CDR3 sequence: CASSRQMGPENTGELFF. The DNA of the CDR3 is TGCGCCAGCAGCCGCCAGATGGGACCGGAAAACACCGGGGAGCTGTTTTTT.

This clone was recorded only once. The chain has TRBV10-3 and TRBJ1-5, with 8 positions matching TRBD1. The CDR3 covers 15 residues. The trim removed 5 bases at V and 2 bases at J, leaving 5 bases unmatched. Looked up from germline, CDR1 is ENHRY and CDR2 is SYGVKD. The CDR3 spells CAISNPGQGNQPQHF. In nucleotides, the CDR3 is TGTGCCATCAGTAACCCGGGACAGGGCAATCAGCCCCAGCATTTT.

Of note for this clone: Distinct nucleotide sequences in the sample also encode this CDR3. This chain uses TRBV2 with TRBJ2-7, with 7 bases matching TRBD2. Looked up from germline, CDR1 is SNHLY and CDR2 is FYNNEI. Losses at the gene ends were 1 base for V and 0 bases for J; bases not matched to a gene: 3. The CDR3 covers 15 residues. The DNA of the CDR3 is TGTGCCAGCAGTGAAGGCGGCGGGAGCTCCTACGAGCAGTACTTC. Its protein is CASSEGGGSSYEQYF.

This chain joins TRBV6-1 and TRBJ2-1, with a weak D call TRBD2 (7 bases). V shed 6 bases and J shed 9 bases, with 18 bases lying between them. The length of the CDR3 is 14 residues. Germline CDR1 reads MNHNS; CDR2 reads SASEGT. The CDR3 protein is CASRGAGAQAEQFF. CDR3 nucleotide sequence: TGTGCCAGCAGGGGTGCGGGGGCGCAGGCTGAGCAGTTCTTC.

V usage is TRBV4-1 and J usage is TRBJ2-1; TRBD2 matches 7 bases. V dropped 0 bases and J dropped 7; count of bases not matched to a gene: 9. Germline V gives CDR1 MGHRA, CDR2 YSYEKL. There are 16 residues in the CDR3. CDR3 region: CASSQEWRETWNEQFF. DNA of the CDR3: TGCGCCAGCAGCCAAGAGTGGCGGGAGACGTGGAATGAGCAGTTCTTC.

This sequence joins TRBV6-5 and TRBJ2-5; 8 bases fit TRBD1. CDR3 length equals 15 residues. The junction had 15 bases not matched to a gene; V was cut back by 10 bases and J by 5 bases. The V gene's germline CDR1 is MNHEY and CDR2 SVGAGI. CDR3 DNA: TGTGCCACATCCGAGACAGGGGCTGTGCGGGAGACCCAGTACTTC. Translating it yields CATSETGAVRETQYF.

The chain uses TRBV11-3 and TRBJ2-3; 7 bases match TRBD2. V lost 2 bases to trimming and J lost 0 bases; unmatched junction nucleotides: 2. The CDR3 is 15 amino acids. From germline, CDR1 is SGHNT and CDR2 YENEEA. The CDR3 loop is CASSLREASTDTQYF. The CDR3 nucleotides are TGTGCCAGCAGCTTACGGGAGGCTAGCACAGATACGCAGTATTTT.

The chain has TRBV9 and TRBJ2-2, with D tentatively TRBD1 or TRBD2 (5 bases each). The germline CDR1 and CDR2 sequences are SGDLS and YYNGEE. There are 16 residues in the CDR3. With 6 bases removed from V and 0 bases from J, the gap between germline ends came to 15 bases. The CDR3 sequence is CASMRGAAPNTGELFF. CDR3 nucleotides: TGTGCCAGCATGAGGGGTGCAGCCCCGAACACCGGGGAGCTGTTTTTT.

The rearrangement uses TRBV28 and TRBJ1-2; 10 positions agree with TRBD1. V dropped 4 bases and J dropped 5; count of bases not matched to a gene: 10. The germline CDR1 and CDR2 sequences are MDHEN and SYDVKM. The CDR3 extends over 16 amino acids. CDR3 in DNA: TGTGCCAGCAGTTCACCAACCGGGACAGGGGAGTATGGCTACACCTTC. Residues: CASSSPTGTGEYGYTF.

The V call is TRBV30, the J call TRBJ2-1; a weak D match, TRBD1 (5 bases). There are 12 residues in the CDR3. Trimming removed 3 bases from V and 10 bases from J, with 13 bases in between. CDR1 and CDR2 from the germline V gene are GTSNPN and SVGIG (reference sequence). The chain's CDR3 is CAWSQQDNEQFF. CDR3 nucleotide sequence: TGTGCCTGGAGCCAACAGGATAACGAGCAGTTCTTC.

The rearrangement joins TRBV6-5 to TRBJ2-1; D may correspond to TRBD1 or TRBD2 (5 bases each). Per the germline V gene, CDR1 is MNHEY and CDR2 is SVGAGI. The CDR3 consists of 14 residues. V lost 5 bases and J lost 6, with 14 bases in between. Written as DNA, the CDR3 is TGTGCCAGCAGTATAACCGGGACGACCAATGAGCAGTTCTTC. This gives the protein CASSITGTTNEQFF.

V is TRBV27 and J is TRBJ1-3, with D hard to call. V was clipped by 2 bases and J by 0 bases, with 2 bases between them. Germline loops: CDR1 MNHEY, CDR2 SMNVEV (reference sequence). The CDR3 is 13 amino acids. CDR3 sequence (DNA): TGTGCCAGCAGTTTAACCTCTGGAAACACCATATATTTT. Translated: CASSLTSGNTIYF.

The chain uses TRBV28 and TRBJ2-6; possibly TRBD1 for D (6 bases). Per the germline V gene, CDR1 is MDHEN and CDR2 is SYDVKM. Deletions cut 7 bases from V and 0 bases from J, with 16 bases between. This CDR3 is 17 amino acids long. CDR3 residues: CASTQRTALSGANVLTF. The CDR3 region has the DNA TGTGCCAGCACACAACGGACAGCCCTCTCTGGGGCCAACGTCCTGACTTTC. Full variable domain (outside the CDR3, taken from reference TRBV28 and TRBJ2-6): DVKVTQSSRYLVKRTGEKVFLECVQDMDHENMFWYRQDPGLGLRLIYFSYDVKMKEKGDIPEGYSVSREKKERFSLILESASTNQTSMYLCASTQRTALSGANVLTFGAGSRLTVL.